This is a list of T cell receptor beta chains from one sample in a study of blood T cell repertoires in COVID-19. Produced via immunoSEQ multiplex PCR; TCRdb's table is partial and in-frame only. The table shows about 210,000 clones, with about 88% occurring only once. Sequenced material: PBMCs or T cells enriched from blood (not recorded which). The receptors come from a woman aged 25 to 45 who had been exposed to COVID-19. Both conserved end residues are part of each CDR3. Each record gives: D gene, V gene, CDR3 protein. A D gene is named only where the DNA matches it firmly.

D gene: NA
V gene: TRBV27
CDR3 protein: CASSPSTGNYGYTF

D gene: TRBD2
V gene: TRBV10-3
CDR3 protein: CAISGASGQSSYEQYF

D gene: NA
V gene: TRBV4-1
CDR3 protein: CASSQDSGGGWGYTF

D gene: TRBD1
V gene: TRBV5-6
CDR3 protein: CASSINRDRLRVTNEKLFF

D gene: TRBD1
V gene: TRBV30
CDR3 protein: CAWSVQGPYGYTF

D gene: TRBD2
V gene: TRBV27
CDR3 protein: CASSLMPSGLDEQFF

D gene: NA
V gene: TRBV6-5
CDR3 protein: CASSYSTGTTTYEQYF

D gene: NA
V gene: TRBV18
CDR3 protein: CASSATAGYTGELFF

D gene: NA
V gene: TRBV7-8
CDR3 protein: CASSLAGSIAYNEQFF

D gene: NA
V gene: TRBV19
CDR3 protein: CASSRASKGETQYF

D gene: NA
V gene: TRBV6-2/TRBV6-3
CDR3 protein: CASSSSGEKLFF

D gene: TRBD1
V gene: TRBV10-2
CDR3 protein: CASSETGGEKLFF